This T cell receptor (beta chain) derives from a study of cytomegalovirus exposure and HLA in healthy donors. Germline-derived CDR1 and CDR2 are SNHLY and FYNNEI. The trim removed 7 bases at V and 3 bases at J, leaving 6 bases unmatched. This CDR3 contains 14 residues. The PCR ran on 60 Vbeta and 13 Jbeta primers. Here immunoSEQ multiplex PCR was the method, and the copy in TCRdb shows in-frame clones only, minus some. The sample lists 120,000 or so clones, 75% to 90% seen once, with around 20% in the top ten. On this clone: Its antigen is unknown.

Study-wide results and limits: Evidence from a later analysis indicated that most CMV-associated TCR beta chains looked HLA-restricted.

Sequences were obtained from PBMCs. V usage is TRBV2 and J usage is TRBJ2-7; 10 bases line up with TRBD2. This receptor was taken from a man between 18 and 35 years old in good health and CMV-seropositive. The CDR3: CASISLAGGYEQYF. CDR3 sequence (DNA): TGTGCCAGCATTAGTTTAGCGGGGGGCTACGAGCAGTACTTC.